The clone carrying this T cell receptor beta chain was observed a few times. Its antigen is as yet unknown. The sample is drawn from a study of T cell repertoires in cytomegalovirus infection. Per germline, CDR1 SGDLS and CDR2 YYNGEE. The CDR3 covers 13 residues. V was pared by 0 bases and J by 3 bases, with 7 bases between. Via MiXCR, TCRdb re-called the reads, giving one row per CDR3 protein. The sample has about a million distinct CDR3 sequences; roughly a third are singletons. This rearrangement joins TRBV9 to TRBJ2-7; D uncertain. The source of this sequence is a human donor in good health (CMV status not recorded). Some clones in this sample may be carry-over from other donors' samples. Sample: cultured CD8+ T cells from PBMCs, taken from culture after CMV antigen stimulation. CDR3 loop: CASSVASNYEQYF. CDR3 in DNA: TGTGCCAGCAGCGTAGCGTCTAACTACGAGCAGTACTTC.